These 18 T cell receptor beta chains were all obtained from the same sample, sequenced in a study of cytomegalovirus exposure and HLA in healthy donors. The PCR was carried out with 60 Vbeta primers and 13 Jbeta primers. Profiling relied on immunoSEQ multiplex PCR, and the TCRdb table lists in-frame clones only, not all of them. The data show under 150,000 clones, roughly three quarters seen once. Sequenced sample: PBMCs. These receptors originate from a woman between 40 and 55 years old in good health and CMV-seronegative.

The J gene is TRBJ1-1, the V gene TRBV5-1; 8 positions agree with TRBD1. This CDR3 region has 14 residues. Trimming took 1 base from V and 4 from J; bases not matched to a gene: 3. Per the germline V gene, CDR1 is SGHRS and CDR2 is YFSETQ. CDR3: CASSLIQGGTEAFF. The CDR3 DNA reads TGCGCCAGCAGCTTGATACAGGGGGGCACTGAAGCTTTCTTT.

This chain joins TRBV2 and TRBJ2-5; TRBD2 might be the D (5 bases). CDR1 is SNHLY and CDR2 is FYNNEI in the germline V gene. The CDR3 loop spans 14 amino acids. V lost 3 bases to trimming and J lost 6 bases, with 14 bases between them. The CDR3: CASSDGVVRQTQYF. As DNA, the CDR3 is TGTGCCAGCAGTGACGGGGTCGTAAGACAGACCCAGTACTTC.

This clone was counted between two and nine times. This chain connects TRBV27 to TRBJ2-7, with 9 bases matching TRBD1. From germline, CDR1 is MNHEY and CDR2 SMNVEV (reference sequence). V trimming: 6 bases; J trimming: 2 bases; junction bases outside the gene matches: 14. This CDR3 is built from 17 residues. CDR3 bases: TGTGCCAGCAGCCCGGGACAGGGAATGTCTCGACCCTACGAGCAGTACTTC. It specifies CASSPGQGMSRPYEQYF.

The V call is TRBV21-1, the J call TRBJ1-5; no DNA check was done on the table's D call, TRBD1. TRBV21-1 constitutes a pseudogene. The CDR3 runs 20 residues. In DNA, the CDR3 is TGTGCCAGCAGCAAAGCCCCGGGACAGGGGGTTTATCCTGAGAATCAGCCCCAGCATTTT. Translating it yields CASSKAPGQGVYPENQPQHF.

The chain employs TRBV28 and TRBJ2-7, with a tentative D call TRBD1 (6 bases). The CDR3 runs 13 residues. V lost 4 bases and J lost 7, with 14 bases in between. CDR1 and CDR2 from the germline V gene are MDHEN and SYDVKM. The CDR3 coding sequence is TGTGCCAGCAGTTCCGGACAGCCTAAGGAGCAGTACTTC. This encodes CASSSGQPKEQYF.

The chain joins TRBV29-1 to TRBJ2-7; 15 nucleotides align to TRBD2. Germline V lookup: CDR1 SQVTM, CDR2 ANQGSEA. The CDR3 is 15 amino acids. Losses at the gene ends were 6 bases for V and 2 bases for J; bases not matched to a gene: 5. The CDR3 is CSVPRTSGRAYEQYF. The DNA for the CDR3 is TGCAGCGTCCCCAGGACTAGCGGGAGGGCCTACGAGCAGTACTTC.

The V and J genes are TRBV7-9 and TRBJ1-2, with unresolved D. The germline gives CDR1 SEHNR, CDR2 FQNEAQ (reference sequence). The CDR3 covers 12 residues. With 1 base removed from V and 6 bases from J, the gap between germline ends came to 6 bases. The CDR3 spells CASSLGEDGYTF. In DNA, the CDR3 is TGTGCCAGCAGCTTAGGGGAGGATGGCTACACCTTC.

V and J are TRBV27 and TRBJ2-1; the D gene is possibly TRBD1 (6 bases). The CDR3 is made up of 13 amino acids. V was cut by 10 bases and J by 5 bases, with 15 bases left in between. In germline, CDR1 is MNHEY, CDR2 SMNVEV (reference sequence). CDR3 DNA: TGTGCCATCTCGGACAGCGTCGACAATGAGCAGTTCTTC. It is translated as CAISDSVDNEQFF.

CDR3: CASSPGLAADTQYF. For the CDR3, the DNA is TGTGCCAGCAGCCCCGGACTAGCGGCAGATACGCAGTATTTT. The J gene is TRBJ2-3, the V gene TRBV6-4; 10 bases are a match to TRBD2. The CDR3 runs 14 residues. Germline assignment: CDR1 MRHNA and CDR2 SNTAGT. V was pared by 6 bases and J by 4 bases, with 4 bases of the junction left unmatched.

The CDR3 reads CASNPGQGLTGELFF. The CDR3 nucleotides are TGTGCCAGCAATCCCGGACAGGGACTCACCGGGGAGCTGTTTTTT. The chain joins TRBV11-2 to TRBJ2-2; 8 positions agree with TRBD1. Trimming removed 7 bases from V and 4 bases from J; junction bases left unmatched: 8. Germline V gene sequence: CDR1 SGHAT, CDR2 FQNNGV. This CDR3 region has 15 residues.

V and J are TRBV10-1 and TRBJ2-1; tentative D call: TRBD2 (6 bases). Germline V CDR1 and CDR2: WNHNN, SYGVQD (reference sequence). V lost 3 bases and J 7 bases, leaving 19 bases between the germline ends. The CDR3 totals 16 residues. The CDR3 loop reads CASSEAGTGALNEQFF. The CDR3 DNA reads TGCGCCAGCAGTGAAGCAGGGACTGGAGCCTTAAATGAGCAGTTCTTC.

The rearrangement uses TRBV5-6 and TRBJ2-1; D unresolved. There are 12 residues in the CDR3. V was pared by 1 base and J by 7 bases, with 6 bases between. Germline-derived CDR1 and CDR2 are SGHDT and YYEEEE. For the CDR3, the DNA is TGTGCCAGCAGCTTGTATAATAATGAGCAGTTCTTC. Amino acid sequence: CASSLYNNEQFF.

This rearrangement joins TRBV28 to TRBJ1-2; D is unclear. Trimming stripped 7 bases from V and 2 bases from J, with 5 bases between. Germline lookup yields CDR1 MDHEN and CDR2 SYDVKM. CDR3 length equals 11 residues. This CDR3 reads CASIANYGYTF. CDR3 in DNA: TGTGCCAGCATCGCGAACTATGGCTACACCTTC.

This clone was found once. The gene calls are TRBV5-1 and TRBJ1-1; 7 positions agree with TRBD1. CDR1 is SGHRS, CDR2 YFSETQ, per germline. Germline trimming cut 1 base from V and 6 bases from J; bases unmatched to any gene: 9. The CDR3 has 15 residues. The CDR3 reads CASSLRPGGYAEAFF. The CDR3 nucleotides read TGCGCCAGCAGCTTGCGCCCAGGGGGGTACGCTGAAGCTTTCTTT.

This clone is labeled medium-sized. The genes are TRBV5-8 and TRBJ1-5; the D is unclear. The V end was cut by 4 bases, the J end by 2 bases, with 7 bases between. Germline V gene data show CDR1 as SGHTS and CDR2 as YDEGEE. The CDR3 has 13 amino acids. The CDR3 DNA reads TGTGCCAGCAGCCGCGAGCGCAATCAGCCCCAGCATTTT. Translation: CASSRERNQPQHF.

CDR3 DNA: TGCGCCAGCAGTGACAGGGGGGAAGCTTTCTTT. Translation: CASSDRGEAFF. The chain employs TRBV10-1 and TRBJ1-1, with TRBD1 matching over 7 bases. With 3 bases clipped from V and 8 bases from J, the junction kept 0 bases outside the gene matches. Germline V gene data show CDR1 as WNHNN and CDR2 as SYGVQD (reference sequence). The CDR3 sequence is 11 residues long.

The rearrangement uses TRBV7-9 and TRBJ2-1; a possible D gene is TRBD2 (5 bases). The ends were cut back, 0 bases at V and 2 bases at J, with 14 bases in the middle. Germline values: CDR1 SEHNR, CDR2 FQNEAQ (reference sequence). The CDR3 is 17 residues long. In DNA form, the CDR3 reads TGTGCCAGCAGCTTAGCTGGAGGTGCCGGCACCTACAATGAGCAGTTCTTC. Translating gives CASSLAGGAGTYNEQFF.

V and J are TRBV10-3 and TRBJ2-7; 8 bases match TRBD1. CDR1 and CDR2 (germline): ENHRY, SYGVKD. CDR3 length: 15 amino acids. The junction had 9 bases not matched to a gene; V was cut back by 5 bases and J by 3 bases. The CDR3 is CAISNPTDRDYEQYF. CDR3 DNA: TGTGCCATCAGTAACCCGACGGACAGGGACTACGAGCAGTACTTC.